This T cell receptor beta chain was sequenced in a study of blood T cell repertoires in COVID-19. TCRdb keeps only in-frame clones here, not all; method: immunoSEQ multiplex PCR. The sample has 400,000 to 550,000 clones, around 89% seen once. The CDR3 length is 15 residues. Trimming took 4 bases from V and 0 from J; bases not matched to a gene: 3. CDR1 MGHRA and CDR2 YSYEKL come from the germline V gene. The source of this sequence is a woman in her thirties with acute or convalescent COVID-19. Source material: peripheral blood. The chain employs TRBV4-1 and TRBJ1-3, with TRBD1 matching 7 bases. The CDR3 nucleotides read TGCGCCAGCAGCCGGGACAGTAGCTCTGGAAACACCATATATTTT. It is translated as CASSRDSSSGNTIYF.